The 25 T cell receptor beta chains reported below all come from one sample, sequenced in a study of T cells after yellow fever vaccination (dated 2019 in TCRdb). Libraries were constructed by 5' RACE. Data came from an Illumina NovaSeq 6000. TCRdb passed the public sequencing reads through fastp at Q25 and MiXCR, retaining productive beta sequences. Rows matching on CDR3 protein sequence are summarized as one entry with the most common DNA and genes. Here the sample has approximately 93,000 distinct CDR3 sequences; under 7% occur a single time. Together, the top ten hold about 40% of the sample. Reading the label with the study, this specimen's treatment or condition is: live attenuated yellow fever vaccine strain. Here the sequenced sample was CD8+ T cells sorted from PBMCs, taken 10 days after the yellow fever booster vaccination. The receptors shown here come from a man aged 18 to 30 who received the YFV17D yellow fever vaccine.

This clonotype was seen a handful of times. The chain recombines TRBV7-9 with TRBJ2-2, with 11 bases matching TRBD2. The CDR3 contains 20 residues. With V trimmed by 5 bases and J by 0 bases, 14 bases remained unmatched. Germline-derived CDR1 and CDR2 are SEHNR and FQNEAQ (reference sequence). The CDR3 sequence: CASSKLLGLAERANTGELFF. Written as DNA, the CDR3 is TGTGCCAGCAGCAAACTACTGGGACTAGCGGAAAGAGCGAACACCGGGGAGCTGTTTTTT.

This clonotype was detected many times. The chain employs TRBV4-1 and TRBJ2-1, with 8 positions matching TRBD1. From germline, CDR1 is MGHRA and CDR2 YSYEKL. V dropped 1 base and J dropped 9; count of bases not matched to a gene: 5. The CDR3 loop spans 14 amino acids. The CDR3 here is CASSQGQGYGEQFF. The CDR3 DNA reads as TGCGCCAGCAGCCAAGGACAGGGGTACGGTGAGCAGTTCTTC.

The chain joins TRBV7-2 to TRBJ2-5; D ambiguous. The CDR3 is 17 residues long. The germline gives CDR1 SGHTA, CDR2 FQGNSA. V was cut by 0 bases and J by 5 bases, with 19 bases left in between. The CDR3 nucleotides are TGTGCCAGCAGCTTAGCGTATTACAGACCACGGGCGGAGACCCAGTACTTC. As protein: CASSLAYYRPRAETQYF.

This clonotype has a count of ten or more. The chain links TRBV10-2 to TRBJ2-3; 9 positions agree with TRBD2. The CDR3 sequence is 16 residues long. With V trimmed by 6 bases and J by 6 bases, 13 bases remained unmatched. Germline V gives CDR1 WSHSY, CDR2 SAAADI. The CDR3 DNA is TGCGCCAGCAGCGCGACCGGGACTAGCCCTAGGGATACGCAGTATTTT. Its translation: CASSATGTSPRDTQYF.

This clonotype was seen a handful of times. V is TRBV6-5 and J is TRBJ1-6; no clear D. The germline gives CDR1 MNHEY, CDR2 SVGAGI. This CDR3 has 16 amino acids. V was clipped by 4 bases and J by 0 bases, with 10 bases between them. CDR3 bases: TGTGCCAGCAGTTCGGAACTTGGCTCCTATAATTCACCCCTCCACTTT. Its translation: CASSSELGSYNSPLHF.

This clonotype occurred many times. The chain uses TRBV7-9 and TRBJ2-3, with TRBD2 as a possible D gene (5 bases). The CDR3 contains 15 residues. Germline loops: CDR1 SEHNR, CDR2 FQNEAQ (reference sequence). Trimming removed 3 bases from V and 2 bases from J, with 12 bases in between. Here the CDR3 reads CASSFSGLHTDTQYF. As DNA, the CDR3 is TGTGCCAGCAGCTTTTCCGGACTCCACACAGATACGCAGTATTTT.

The rearrangement uses TRBV3-1 and TRBJ2-7; TRBD1 matches 7 bases. The CDR3 covers 14 residues. Germline V CDR1 and CDR2: LGHDT, YNNKEL (reference sequence). J was trimmed by 2 bases and V by 4 bases; bases with no gene match: 5. The CDR3 reads CASSLRQGTYEQYF. In nucleotides, the CDR3 is TGTGCCAGCAGCCTTCGACAGGGTACCTACGAGCAGTACTTC.

This chain uses TRBV12-3 or TRBV12-4 with TRBJ2-7; 7 nucleotides agree with TRBD1. CDR3 size: 14 residues. J lost 6 bases, V lost 3 bases, and 8 bases had no gene match. The CDR3 sequence is CASSFGDRVSEQYF. The CDR3 DNA follows: TGTGCCAGCAGTTTCGGCGACAGGGTTTCCGAGCAGTACTTC.

This clonotype turned up a few times. The chain recombines TRBV20-1 with TRBJ2-7; D gene uncertain. The CDR3 length is 11 residues. The germline V and J ends were trimmed by 0 bases and 5 bases, with 5 bases remaining between them. In germline, CDR1 is DFQATT, CDR2 SNEGSKA (reference sequence). This chain's CDR3 is CSARDLHEQYF. The CDR3 DNA follows: TGCAGTGCTAGAGATCTCCACGAGCAGTACTTC.

This clonotype was recorded at least ten times. V is TRBV4-2 and J is TRBJ2-1; 9 nucleotides agree with TRBD2. The V segment lost 0 bases and the J segment 10 bases; nucleotides outside the gene matches: 4. The germline V gene encodes CDR1 LGHNA and CDR2 YNFKEQ. This CDR3 comprises 14 residues. The CDR3 is CASSQEELAGEQFF. DNA of the CDR3: TGTGCCAGCAGCCAAGAGGAACTAGCGGGCGAGCAGTTCTTC.

This clonotype was seen only a few times. The V call is TRBV28, the J call TRBJ2-5, with 8 bases fitting TRBD2. CDR1 and CDR2 from the germline V gene are MDHEN and SYDVKM. The CDR3 runs 16 residues. V trimming: 6 bases; J trimming: 4 bases; junction bases outside the gene matches: 13. CDR3 region: CASSSLLSGGGETQYF. In DNA, the CDR3 is TGTGCCAGCAGCTCCCTTCTAAGCGGGGGAGGAGAGACCCAGTACTTC.

The chain employs TRBV6-5 and TRBJ1-1; a possible D gene is TRBD1 (5 bases). The germline CDR1 and CDR2 sequences are MNHEY and SVGAGI. V was cut by 6 bases and J by 3 bases, with 23 bases left in between. There are 17 residues in the CDR3. The CDR3 protein is CASSPTGEGPSHTEAFF. CDR3 coding DNA: TGTGCCAGCAGCCCGACGGGGGAGGGGCCCTCTCACACTGAAGCTTTCTTT.

This clonotype was counted a few times. The chain uses TRBV6-6 and TRBJ1-1; D not certain. Trimming cost V 8 bases and J 4 bases, with 2 bases left between them. From germline, CDR1 is MNHNY and CDR2 SVGAGI (reference sequence). The length of the CDR3 is 9 residues. CDR3 bases: TGTGCCAGCTCCACTGAAGCTTTCTTT. This translates into CASSTEAFF.

Ten or more counts support this clonotype. The chain combines TRBV4-2 with TRBJ2-7; 7 bases match TRBD2. Germline CDR1 reads LGHNA; CDR2 reads YNFKEQ. CDR3 length equals 16 residues. Trimming cost V 0 bases and J 3 bases; bases outside gene matches: 8. The CDR3 loop reads CASSQDFPGGDYEQYF. CDR3 in DNA: TGTGCCAGCAGCCAAGATTTTCCGGGAGGTGACTACGAGCAGTACTTC.

At least ten counts were recorded for this clonotype. The chain employs TRBV7-2 and TRBJ2-3; D is uncertain. The germline V gene has CDR1 SGHTA and CDR2 FQGNSA. Trimming removed 1 base at V and 0 bases at J, with 8 bases between. This CDR3 spans 15 amino acids. Here the CDR3 DNA reads TGTGCCAGCAGCTTAGGGGCATCTAGCACAGATACGCAGTATTTT. This gives the protein CASSLGASSTDTQYF.

This clonotype was seen ten or more times. J is TRBJ2-2 and V is TRBV5-4; the D gene is possibly TRBD2 (6 bases). Trimming took off 4 bases at V and 0 bases at J, with 13 bases between the two ends. This CDR3 is 16 amino acids long. Germline V lookup: CDR1 SGHNT, CDR2 YYREEE (reference sequence). The chain's CDR3 is CASSPLGGANTGELFF. The CDR3 DNA is TGTGCCAGCAGCCCCCTGGGGGGAGCGAACACCGGGGAGCTGTTTTTT.

This clonotype was picked up a small number of times. The chain uses TRBV5-4 and TRBJ2-5, with D perhaps TRBD1 (5 bases). V lost 3 bases and J 2 bases, leaving 17 bases between the germline ends. Germline-derived CDR1 and CDR2 are SGHNT and YYREEE (reference sequence). CDR3 length: 16 residues. The CDR3 region has the DNA TGTGCCAGCAGCTGGAGCCAGGGCGTCCCTCAAGAGACCCAGTACTTC. It yields the protein CASSWSQGVPQETQYF.

This clonotype appeared a few times. This chain joins TRBV5-1 and TRBJ1-1; maybe TRBD1 (5 bases). The CDR3 runs to 13 residues. The germline V gene encodes CDR1 SGHRS and CDR2 YFSETQ. V lost 2 bases, J lost 7 bases, and 12 bases lay in between. CDR3 sequence: CASSFRGCGEAFF. CDR3 coding DNA: TGCGCCAGCAGCTTCCGGGGGTGTGGTGAAGCTTTCTTT.

The table lists this clonotype with a few counts. The chain combines TRBV2 with TRBJ1-2, with D perhaps matching TRBD1 (5 bases). This CDR3 spans 15 amino acids. The germline V gene encodes CDR1 SNHLY and CDR2 FYNNEI. V lost 0 bases to trimming and J lost 5 bases, with 13 bases between them. CDR3 DNA sequence: TGTGCCAGCAGTGAAGCGCTCACAGGTCTATATGGCTACACCTTC. This translates into CASSEALTGLYGYTF.

This clonotype came up many times. This chain connects TRBV5-1 to TRBJ2-7; possibly TRBD2 for D (5 bases). Trimming shortened V by 3 bases and J by 0 bases, and 10 bases separated the two germline ends. The length of the CDR3 is 14 residues. Looked up from germline, CDR1 is SGHRS and CDR2 is YFSETQ. CDR3 residues: CASSSGVSSYEQYF. The CDR3 region has the DNA TGCGCCAGCAGCTCCGGGGTGAGCTCCTACGAGCAGTACTTC.

This clonotype was seen at least ten times. The V and J genes are TRBV5-1 and TRBJ1-1, with D possibly TRBD1 on 5 matching bases. Germline V CDR1 and CDR2: SGHRS, YFSETQ. The V and J ends lost 4 bases and 1 base respectively, with 17 bases between them. This CDR3 comprises 16 residues. This chain's CDR3 is CASSNDARGENTEAFF. CDR3 nucleotides: TGCGCCAGCAGCAATGACGCCCGGGGCGAGAACACTGAAGCTTTCTTT.

The chain employs TRBV11-2 and TRBJ2-2; 11 bases line up with TRBD1. The germline V gene has CDR1 SGHAT and CDR2 FQNNGV. Losses at the gene ends were 6 bases for V and 4 bases for J; bases not matched to a gene: 10. There are 17 residues in the CDR3. Here the CDR3 DNA reads TGTGCCAGCAGTCGGACAGGGGGCTTTGTGGGCACCGGGGAGCTGTTTTTT. Its protein is CASSRTGGFVGTGELFF.

This clonotype came up a few times. The chain has TRBV11-2 and TRBJ1-4, with D possibly matching TRBD1 (5 bases). Trimming took off 2 bases at V and 3 bases at J, with 13 bases between the two ends. Germline values: CDR1 SGHAT, CDR2 FQNNGV. The CDR3 length is 16 residues. CDR3 loop: CASSLRRRDPNEKLFF. The CDR3, as DNA: TGTGCCAGCAGCTTACGACGCAGGGATCCTAATGAAAAACTGTTTTTT.

The chain carries TRBV24-1 and TRBJ1-1; 10 bases fit TRBD1. The CDR3 is 17 amino acids. The ends lost 2 bases at V and 1 base at J; junction bases unmatched: 6. From germline, CDR1 is KGHDR and CDR2 SFDVKD. Here the CDR3 reads CATSDWGTGAKNTEAFF. In DNA form, the CDR3 reads TGTGCCACCAGTGATTGGGGGACAGGGGCGAAGAACACTGAAGCTTTCTTT.

The chain carries TRBV11-2 and TRBJ1-2, with a tentative D call TRBD1 (5 bases). The germline V gene encodes CDR1 SGHAT and CDR2 FQNNGV. CDR3 length equals 14 residues. The germline V and J ends were trimmed by 4 bases and 7 bases, with 16 bases remaining between them. This chain's CDR3 is CASSSSQGWAGYTF. In nucleotides, the CDR3 is TGTGCCAGCAGCTCCTCCCAGGGCTGGGCTGGCTACACCTTC.